This TCR beta chain was sequenced during a study of T-cell reconstitution after alpha-beta-depleted transplantation in children. General study points: Diversity of TCRbeta at day 60 was high in some patients, arising from surviving recipient T cells and thymic progenitors. After one year, T-cell counts and TCRbeta diversity mostly came from new T cells.

During its preparation, the TCRbeta library received unique molecular identifiers. MiXCR was run by TCRdb on the PCR reads, yielding one entry per CDR3 protein. The sample contains 450,000 to 550,000 distinct CDR3 sequences, around 10% of which appear only once. This clonotype has just one count. The antigen is unknown. The CDR3 covers 16 residues. CDR1 is MGHDK, CDR2 SYGVNS, per germline. The V and J ends lost 3 bases and 8 bases respectively, with 20 bases between them. This chain uses TRBV25-1 with TRBJ2-1, with D possibly TRBD2 on 6 matching bases. The source was PBMCs, mostly from graft donor cells, collected 180 days after TCRalphabeta/CD19-depleted stem cell transplant. The receptor comes from a female patient aged 2-10 years who had a stem cell transplant for aplastic anemia, so the T cells may come from the graft donor. DNA for the CDR3: TGTGCCAGCAGTGATCCCTCTCGCGGGAAGGTCTATGAGCAGTTCTTC. Amino acid sequence: CASSDPSRGKVYEQFF.